This TCR beta chain was documented in a study of early T cells in non-severe SARS-CoV-2 infection. TCRdb analysed the 5' RACE reads with MiXCR anew, one entry per CDR3 protein. The sample carries about 110,000 distinct CDR3 sequences, about 12% recorded once. The CDR3 has 16 residues. The germline V gene encodes CDR1 LGHDT and CDR2 YNNKEL (reference sequence). The V gene end was trimmed by 7 bases and the J gene end by 2 bases; junction bases not matched to a gene: 12. On this clonotype itself: The antigen is not known. Since a much larger clone is just one base distant, this may be a read error.

Regarding the study as a whole: VDJdb matching favored anti-spike CD8 responses, missing private and CD4 specificities.

Sequenced: whole blood. The J gene is TRBJ2-5, the V gene TRBV3-1, with 8 bases lining up with TRBD2. The source of this sequence is an adult who was a healthcare worker with PCR-confirmed SARS-CoV-2 infection or an uninfected control (not recorded which). In DNA form, the CDR3 reads TGTGCCAGCAACCTATTCTTAGCGGGGTCACAAGAGACCCAGTACTTC. This sequence encodes CASNLFLAGSQETQYF.